The clone carrying this TCR beta chain showed up many times. The antigen is unknown. One end of the junction is discordant with germline, which a read error may explain. The sample originates from a study of T cell repertoires in cytomegalovirus infection. From the reads, TCRdb called clonotypes with MiXCR, one entry per CDR3 protein. The sample lists roughly 800,000 distinct CDR3 sequences, almost 30% occurring once. Study-wide results and limits: Based on cumulative public TCR beta family frequency, carriers of CMV plus the relevant HLA were identified.

The CDR3 runs to 16 residues. Looked up from germline, CDR1 is SGHVS and CDR2 is FNYEAQ. This material consisted of cultured CD8+ T cells from PBMCs, taken from culture after CMV antigen stimulation. The chain recombines TRBV7-6 with TRBJ2-2, with D perhaps matching TRBD2 (5 bases). This receptor was obtained from a human donor in good health (CMV status not recorded). Some clones in this sample may be carry-over from other donors' samples. The chain's CDR3 is CASSLVRGGGTGELFF. The CDR3 region has the DNA TGTGCTAGCAGCTTAGTACGCGGAGGAGGAACCGGGGAGCTGTTTTTT.